The 28 T cell receptor beta chains in this list originate from one sample, sequenced in a study of blood T cells in healthy people across ages. Alongside a J-beta primer mix, a sample-barcoded 5' primer served in a second PCR lasting about 7 to 11 cycles. TCRdb itself ran the 5' RACE reads through MiXCR, one entry per CDR3 protein. Among around 710,000 distinct CDR3 sequences listed, around 46% were seen once. The specimen was blood. The receptors were gathered from a woman in her sixties or seventies in good health.

For the CDR3, the DNA is TGTGCCAGCAGCCTATCCCCGGGACAGAGCACCGGGGAGCTGTTTTTT. It encodes CASSLSPGQSTGELFF. This sequence joins TRBV3-1 and TRBJ2-2; 7 bases match TRBD1. This CDR3 region has 16 residues. Trimming cost V 4 bases and J 4 bases; bases outside gene matches: 9. Germline V gene data show CDR1 as LGHDT and CDR2 as YNNKEL (reference sequence).

This chain joins TRBV5-1 and TRBJ2-6; the D gene is possibly TRBD2 (7 bases). The germline V gene encodes CDR1 SGHRS and CDR2 YFSETQ. The V gene lost 2 bases and the J gene lost 0 bases, with 9 bases spanning the gap. The CDR3 consists of 16 residues. The CDR3 region has the DNA TGCGCCAGCAGCTTAGGGGGGGCCTCTGGGGCCAACGTCCTGACTTTC. Its protein is CASSLGGASGANVLTF.

The J gene is TRBJ1-6, the V gene TRBV15; D unresolved. The CDR3 consists of 15 residues. Looked up from germline, CDR1 is LNHNV and CDR2 is YYDKDF (reference sequence). V lost 1 base, J lost 8 bases, and 12 bases lay in between. Written as DNA, the CDR3 is TGTGCCACCAGCAGAGCCGATTTTCCCTATTCACCCCTCCACTTT. Translating it yields CATSRADFPYSPLHF.

V is TRBV4-2 and J is TRBJ2-7, with 7 bases that match TRBD2. The CDR3 is 17 residues long. V was clipped by 3 bases and J by 2 bases; unmatched bases: 13. Germline lookup yields CDR1 LGHNA and CDR2 YNFKEQ. Here the CDR3 reads CASSQHFIGTKAYEQYF. As DNA, the CDR3 is TGTGCCAGCAGCCAGCACTTTATCGGGACTAAAGCCTACGAGCAGTACTTC.

The CDR3: CSATGSSEQYF. Written as DNA, the CDR3 is TGCAGTGCTACCGGGAGTAGTGAGCAGTACTTC. The J gene is TRBJ2-7, the V gene TRBV20-1, with D maybe TRBD2 (6 bases). This CDR3 contains 11 residues. V lost 4 bases and J lost 7, with 11 bases in between. CDR1 DFQATT and CDR2 SNEGSKA come from the germline V gene (reference sequence).

This clonotype appeared a few times. The gene calls are TRBV5-6 and TRBJ2-5, with a possible D match to TRBD2 (6 bases). Trimming shortened V by 0 bases and J by 4 bases, and 19 bases separated the two germline ends. This CDR3 region has 17 residues. Germline V gene lookup returns CDR1 SGHDT and CDR2 YYEEEE. The CDR3 spells CASSLGQGGKDGETQYF. CDR3 coding DNA: TGTGCCAGCAGCTTGGGGCAGGGAGGAAAGGACGGAGAGACCCAGTACTTC.

The chain couples TRBV24-1 to TRBJ2-2, with D tentatively TRBD1 or TRBD2 (6 bases each). The CDR3 has 15 amino acids. The V end lost 5 bases, the J end lost 4 bases, and 13 bases lay between the germline ends. Germline V gene data show CDR1 as KGHDR and CDR2 as SFDVKD. CDR3 amino acids: CATSGGAERTGELFF. The CDR3 nucleotides read TGTGCCACCAGTGGGGGGGCCGAACGCACCGGGGAGCTGTTTTTT.

The chain is built from TRBV2 and TRBJ2-5; the match to TRBD2 covers 7 bases. This CDR3 is built from 11 residues. V trimming: 5 bases; J trimming: 10 bases; junction bases outside the gene matches: 4. Germline assignment: CDR1 SNHLY and CDR2 FYNNEI. The CDR3 DNA sequence: TGTGCCAGCAGTATTAGGGACTACCAGTACTTC. Protein: CASSIRDYQYF.

The V call is TRBV6-2 or TRBV6-3, the J call TRBJ2-6; D is unresolved. Trimming cost V 0 bases and J 2 bases, with 5 bases left between them. Germline CDR1 reads MNHEY; CDR2 reads SVGEGT. The CDR3 extends over 15 amino acids. DNA of the CDR3: TGTGCCAGCAGTTACTCGACGACTGGGGCCAACGTCCTGACTTTC. It codes for CASSYSTTGANVLTF.

The count of this clonotype is one. The chain uses TRBV6-5 and TRBJ2-6; tentative D call: TRBD1 (5 bases). CDR3 length: 15 amino acids. Germline V gives CDR1 MNHEY, CDR2 SVGAGI. The V end lost 5 bases, the J end lost 2 bases, and 10 bases lay between the germline ends. CDR3 residues: CASSQQAPGANVLTF. Here the CDR3 DNA reads TGTGCCAGCAGTCAACAGGCCCCTGGGGCCAACGTCCTGACTTTC.

The sample holds many counts of this clonotype. The chain uses TRBV6-6 and TRBJ2-4, with 8 bases lining up with TRBD1. Germline lookup yields CDR1 MNHNY and CDR2 SVGAGI (reference sequence). CDR3 length: 14 amino acids. The trim removed 4 bases at V and 4 bases at J, leaving 3 bases unmatched. The CDR3: CASSSDRVKNIQYF. For the CDR3, the DNA is TGTGCCAGCAGTTCGGACAGGGTAAAAAACATTCAGTACTTC.

V usage is TRBV5-6 and J usage is TRBJ2-1; possibly TRBD1 or TRBD2 for D (5 bases each). Germline CDR1 is SGHDT and CDR2 is YYEEEE. The CDR3 consists of 14 residues. Trimming took 2 bases from V and 7 from J, leaving 13 bases between them. DNA of the CDR3: TGTGCCAGCAGCTTTGGGACGGTGGTGAATGAGCAGTTCTTC. As protein: CASSFGTVVNEQFF.

A note on this clonotype: This may stem from a read error, because a much larger clone lies one nucleotide away. V and J are TRBV28 and TRBJ2-1; a weak D match, TRBD1 (8 bases). With 8 bases removed from V and 10 bases from J, the gap between germline ends came to 18 bases. Germline V gives CDR1 MDHEN, CDR2 SYDVKM. CDR3 length equals 13 residues. DNA of the CDR3: TGTGCCAGCTACAGGGGGGGGTCCTACGAGCAGTTCTTC. As protein: CASYRGGSYEQFF.

The chain couples TRBV4-1 to TRBJ2-1, with D unclear. This CDR3 region has 13 residues. Germline assignment: CDR1 MGHRA and CDR2 YSYEKL. V shed 4 bases and J shed 5 bases, with 9 bases lying between them. The CDR3 DNA follows: TGCGCCAGCAGCCTTAGCCCCAACAATGAGCAGTTCTTC. Protein product: CASSLSPNNEQFF.

The V call is TRBV7-9, the J call TRBJ1-1; D perhaps matches TRBD1 (5 bases). The germline V gene encodes CDR1 SEHNR and CDR2 FQNEAQ (reference sequence). The CDR3 extends over 15 amino acids. Trimming removed 7 bases at V and 6 bases at J, with 21 bases between. The CDR3 coding sequence is TGTGCCAGCACCTCGGGGCAGGGAACGTTCGCTGAAGCTTTCTTT. This sequence encodes CASTSGQGTFAEAFF.

This clonotype has a single count. The chain has TRBV6-2 or TRBV6-3 and TRBJ2-1, with D perhaps TRBD2 (5 bases). This CDR3 is built from 17 residues. V dropped 2 bases and J dropped 5 bases, with 19 bases sitting between them. Germline V CDR1 and CDR2: MNHEY, SVGEGT. The CDR3 sequence is CASSYERRQAFDNEQFF. The DNA for the CDR3 is TGTGCCAGCAGTTACGAGAGGAGGCAGGCTTTCGACAATGAGCAGTTCTTC.

Regarding this clonotype: Germline and junction disagree at one end, which may indicate a read error. This rearrangement joins TRBV7-9 to TRBJ2-1, with 10 nucleotides matching TRBD2. CDR3 length equals 17 residues. Per germline, CDR1 SEHNR and CDR2 FQNEAQ (reference sequence). As DNA, the CDR3 is TGTGCCGGCAGCCCATGGAGTAGCGGGGGGACCCACAATGAGCAGTTCTTC. Translated, it gives CAGSPWSSGGTHNEQFF. The entire variable domain, with the rest obtained from reference TRBV7-9 and TRBJ2-1, is as follows: DTGVSQNPRHKITKRGQNVTFRCDPISEHNRLYWYRQTLGQGPEFLTYFQNEAQLEKSRLLSDRFSAERPKGSFSTLEIQRTEQGDSAMYLCAGSPWSSGGTHNEQFFGPGTRLTVL.

This clonotype was seen only a few times. V is TRBV20-1 and J is TRBJ2-1; TRBD2 matches 11 bases. In germline, CDR1 is DFQATT, CDR2 SNEGSKA (reference sequence). J was trimmed by 4 bases and V by 5 bases; bases with no gene match: 7. This CDR3 region has 15 residues. The CDR3 nucleotides are TGCAGTGCTCGGCTAGCGGGGGGCCAGTACAATGAGCAGTTCTTC. Translation: CSARLAGGQYNEQFF.

This clonotype has more than one count but fewer than ten. The rearrangement joins TRBV3-1 to TRBJ2-3; D unresolved. Trimming took off 4 bases at V and 8 bases at J, with 16 bases between the two ends. Germline V CDR1 and CDR2: LGHDT, YNNKEL (reference sequence). CDR3 length: 14 amino acids. CDR3 sequence (DNA): TGTGCCAGCAGCCCCCAAAGGGCGGCCGGTACGCAGTATTTT. Residues: CASSPQRAAGTQYF.

The gene calls are TRBV10-3 and TRBJ1-1, with TRBD1 as a possible D gene (5 bases). From germline, CDR1 is ENHRY and CDR2 SYGVKD. The CDR3 consists of 15 residues. Between the trimmed V and J ends, which lost 2 bases and 0 bases, there was a span of 10 bases. The CDR3 DNA sequence: TGTGCCATCAGTGAGGACGGGGCCTTGAACACTGAAGCTTTCTTT. It specifies CAISEDGALNTEAFF.

This chain joins TRBV30 and TRBJ2-1; 9 bases match TRBD1. V trimming: 1 base; J trimming: 1 base; junction bases outside the gene matches: 2. This CDR3 contains 15 residues. CDR1 and CDR2 from the germline V gene are GTSNPN and SVGIG (reference sequence). The CDR3 DNA reads TGTGCCTGGAGTGATGGGACAGGGTCCTACAATGAGCAGTTCTTC. Translation gives CAWSDGTGSYNEQFF. Full variable domain (missing parts from reference TRBV30 and TRBJ2-1): SQTIHQWPATLVQPVGSPLSLECTVEGTSNPNLYWYRQAAGRGLQLLFYSVGIGQISSEVPQNLSASRPQDRQFILSSKKLLLSDSGFYLCAWSDGTGSYNEQFFGPGTRLTVL.

This chain connects TRBV6-2 or TRBV6-3 to TRBJ1-5, with 9 bases fitting TRBD1. The V gene end was trimmed by 9 bases and the J gene end by 5 bases; junction bases not matched to a gene: 11. The CDR3 is made up of 15 amino acids. Germline V CDR1 and CDR2: MNHEY, SVGEGT. CDR3 coding DNA: TGTGCCAGTAGACGATCGGGACAGGGATATCAGCCCCAGCATTTT. Translating it yields CASRRSGQGYQPQHF.

This clonotype came up a few times. The chain combines TRBV7-3 with TRBJ2-5, with 9 bases fitting TRBD1. This CDR3 comprises 17 residues. CDR1 and CDR2 from the germline V gene are SGHTA and FQGTGA. The V segment lost 5 bases and the J segment 2 bases; nucleotides outside the gene matches: 12. Here the CDR3 DNA reads TGTGCCAGCAGCCCTCAATCCGGGACAGGGCTTCAAGAGACCCAGTACTTC. Translated: CASSPQSGTGLQETQYF.

This clonotype was recorded at least ten times. The V and J genes are TRBV7-9 and TRBJ2-5; the D gene is possibly TRBD2 (6 bases). V was clipped by 5 bases and J by 3 bases, with 19 bases between them. This CDR3 spans 16 amino acids. Germline CDR1 SEHNR, CDR2 FQNEAQ (reference sequence). Here the CDR3 DNA reads TGTGCCAGCAGCCCAGGGAGCGGGCCCGGGAAAGAGACCCAGTACTTC. Encoded protein: CASSPGSGPGKETQYF. The entire variable domain, with the rest obtained from reference TRBV7-9 and TRBJ2-5, is as follows: DTGVSQNPRHKITKRGQNVTFRCDPISEHNRLYWYRQTLGQGPEFLTYFQNEAQLEKSRLLSDRFSAERPKGSFSTLEIQRTEQGDSAMYLCASSPGSGPGKETQYFGPGTRLLVL.

This clonotype was seen only a few times. The CDR3 loop reads CSASGTDSYNEQFF. The CDR3 nucleotides read TGCAGTGCCTCAGGGACCGATTCCTACAATGAGCAGTTCTTC. The gene calls are TRBV20-1 and TRBJ2-1; D may match TRBD1 or TRBD2 (5 bases each). The length of the CDR3 is 14 residues. V lost 6 bases and J lost 1, with 13 bases in between. The germline CDR1 and CDR2 sequences are DFQATT and SNEGSKA (reference sequence).

V usage is TRBV4-3 and J usage is TRBJ1-2, with D possibly TRBD1 on 6 matching bases. Per germline, CDR1 LGHNA and CDR2 YSLEER. This CDR3 is built from 16 residues. V dropped 1 base and J dropped 3 bases, with 15 bases sitting between them. Here the CDR3 DNA reads TGCGCCAGCAGCCAAGGAAGTCCAGGGACACACTATGGCTACACCTTC. As protein: CASSQGSPGTHYGYTF.

The chain combines TRBV20-1 with TRBJ1-2, with unresolved D. Germline V gene data show CDR1 as DFQATT and CDR2 as SNEGSKA (reference sequence). The germline V and J ends were trimmed by 6 bases and 4 bases, with 15 bases remaining between them. There are 13 residues in the CDR3. The CDR3 DNA sequence: TGCAGTGCCCGACCCCAGGTTGGCTATGGCTACACCTTC. It specifies CSARPQVGYGYTF.

A note on this clonotype: This could be a read error, since a much larger clone is one nucleotide away. The V and J genes are TRBV29-1 and TRBJ2-1, with 10 bases lining up with TRBD2. The germline V gene encodes CDR1 SQVTM and CDR2 ANQGSEA. The CDR3 has 15 residues. The J segment lost 7 bases and the V segment lost 4 bases, leaving 10 bases of the junction unmatched. CDR3 amino acids: CSVGCASGRSNEQFF. CDR3 DNA: TGCAGCGTTGGTTGCGCTAGCGGGAGATCAAATGAGCAGTTCTTC.